The 32 T cell receptor beta chains in this list originate from one sample, sequenced in a study of cytomegalovirus exposure and HLA in healthy donors. The PCR contained 60 Vbeta and 13 Jbeta primers. Profiled with immunoSEQ multiplex PCR; TCRdb holds only in-frame clones, not every one. The profile shows approximately 120,000 clones, more than 60% of them singletons. Sequenced input: PBMCs. These receptors were obtained from a female donor in good health and CMV-seronegative.

This clone was recorded a few times. One end of the junction varies from germline; a read error may be responsible. This chain uses TRBV7-7 with TRBJ1-1; TRBD1 aligns across 8 bases. In germline, CDR1 is SSHAT, CDR2 FNYEAQ (reference sequence). The CDR3 covers 15 residues. CDR3: CASSSIQGANTEAFF. DNA of the CDR3: TGTGCTAGCAGCTCGATTCAGGGGGCAAACACTGAAGCTTTCTTT.

V usage is TRBV27 and J usage is TRBJ2-3; no reliable D call. CDR3 length equals 13 residues. Germline V gene lookup returns CDR1 MNHEY and CDR2 SMNVEV (reference sequence). V was pared by 3 bases and J by 1 base, with 5 bases between. The CDR3: CASSFVGTDTQYF. CDR3 coding DNA: TGTGCCAGCAGTTTTGTCGGCACAGATACGCAGTATTTT.

This clone occurred a few times. This rearrangement joins TRBV25-1 to TRBJ1-1; D is possibly TRBD1 (6 bases). Germline V gene sequence: CDR1 MGHDK, CDR2 SYGVNS. V lost 6 bases to trimming and J lost 4 bases, with 12 bases between them. The CDR3 contains 13 residues. This CDR3 reads CASSRGGGTEAFF. The CDR3 DNA sequence: TGTGCCAGCAGCAGGGGTGGCGGCACTGAAGCTTTCTTT.

V gene TRBV7-2 combines with J gene TRBJ2-3; D call uncertain. Trimming shortened V by 1 base and J by 1 base, and 15 bases separated the two germline ends. CDR1 is SGHTA and CDR2 is FQGNSA in the germline V gene. There are 17 residues in the CDR3. CDR3 region: CASSLGVGAIGTDTQYF. CDR3 in DNA: TGTGCCAGCAGCTTAGGTGTGGGCGCGATTGGCACAGATACGCAGTATTTT.

The chain couples TRBV9 to TRBJ2-3, with a tentative D call TRBD2 (6 bases). The germline V gene encodes CDR1 SGDLS and CDR2 YYNGEE. There are 16 residues in the CDR3. The ends were cut back, 4 bases at V and 2 bases at J, with 17 bases in the middle. In DNA form, the CDR3 reads TGTGCCAGCAGCCTTGGGGCGGGGAGTCCCACAGATACGCAGTATTTT. Amino acids: CASSLGAGSPTDTQYF.

The rearrangement uses TRBV29-1 and TRBJ2-1; 10 bases line up with TRBD1. This CDR3 contains 14 residues. From germline, CDR1 is SQVTM and CDR2 ANQGSEA. V shed 3 bases, J shed 8 bases, and the junction held 7 bases outside the gene matches. The CDR3 DNA sequence: TGCAGCGTTGATTCCTGGGACAGGGGCGATGAGCAGTTCTTC. Translating gives CSVDSWDRGDEQFF.

This clone was recorded only once. The gene calls are TRBV7-9 and TRBJ2-1; weak D call: TRBD2 (7 bases). CDR1 and CDR2 (germline): SEHNR, FQNEAQ (reference sequence). The CDR3 spans 16 residues. Deletions cut 1 base from V and 3 bases from J, with 13 bases between. This CDR3 reads CASSLGGGGNYNEQFF. The CDR3, as DNA: TGTGCCAGCAGCTTAGGGGGCGGGGGCAACTACAATGAGCAGTTCTTC.

The chain uses TRBV6-5 and TRBJ1-5, with D possibly matching TRBD1 (5 bases). V lost 6 bases to trimming and J lost 5 bases, with 17 bases between them. Per the germline V gene, CDR1 is MNHEY and CDR2 is SVGAGI. CDR3 length: 15 amino acids. The CDR3 here is CASSLGWGRDQPQHF. The CDR3 region has the DNA TGTGCCAGCAGCCTAGGTTGGGGGAGGGATCAGCCCCAGCATTTT.

This chain joins TRBV2 and TRBJ1-1; a possible D gene is TRBD1 (5 bases). V was shortened by 2 bases and J by 1 base, with 5 bases between the two germline ends. Germline loops: CDR1 SNHLY, CDR2 FYNNEI. The CDR3 loop spans 13 amino acids. CDR3 region: CASSERGNTEAFF. The CDR3 DNA reads TGTGCCAGCAGTGAAAGGGGGAACACTGAAGCTTTCTTT.

The rearrangement links TRBV19 to TRBJ2-1, with a possible D match to TRBD2 (6 bases). There are 14 residues in the CDR3. V shed 3 bases and J shed 8 bases, with 14 bases lying between them. CDR1 and CDR2 from the germline V gene are LNHDA and SQIVND (reference sequence). In nucleotides, the CDR3 is TGTGCCAGTAGTATTTTCGGCGGAGGGTATGAGCAGTTCTTC. It encodes CASSIFGGGYEQFF.

This chain links TRBV6-6 with TRBJ1-4; the D gene is possibly TRBD1 (6 bases). This CDR3 region has 14 residues. V was trimmed by 6 bases and J by 7 bases, leaving 15 bases between them. In germline, CDR1 is MNHNY, CDR2 SVGAGI (reference sequence). CDR3 amino acids: CASRKTGLGEKLFF. CDR3 nucleotide sequence: TGTGCCAGCAGAAAAACAGGGTTGGGTGAAAAACTGTTTTTT.

V usage is TRBV27 and J usage is TRBJ1-4; 8 positions agree with TRBD1. V lost 5 bases to trimming and J lost 4 bases; unmatched junction nucleotides: 6. This CDR3 has 15 amino acids. Germline V gene data show CDR1 as MNHEY and CDR2 as SMNVEV (reference sequence). Written as DNA, the CDR3 is TGTGCCAGCAGTAGAATACAGGGGGATAATGAAAAACTGTTTTTT. It codes for CASSRIQGDNEKLFF.

This clone was counted between two and nine times. This rearrangement joins TRBV7-3 to TRBJ1-6, with 9 bases aligning to TRBD1. After removal of 1 base from V and 6 bases from J, the junction contained 4 bases not matched to a gene. Germline-derived CDR1 and CDR2 are SGHTA and FQGTGA. The CDR3 sequence is 16 residues long. CDR3 amino acids: CASSLMGQGTNSPLHF. CDR3 nucleotide sequence: TGTGCCAGCAGCTTAATGGGACAGGGAACTAATTCACCCCTCCACTTT.

This chain links TRBV5-1 with TRBJ2-1, with D possibly matching TRBD1 (5 bases). CDR1 SGHRS and CDR2 YFSETQ come from the germline V gene. V was cut by 5 bases and J by 6 bases, with 15 bases left in between. This CDR3 is 14 amino acids long. The DNA of the CDR3 is TGCGCCAGCAGAGCTACCCAGGGATTCAATGAGCAGTTCTTC. Translated: CASRATQGFNEQFF.

This rearrangement joins TRBV18 to TRBJ2-2; 12 bases map to TRBD2. The CDR3 has 18 amino acids. Germline lookup yields CDR1 KGHSH and CDR2 LQKENI. J gave up 2 bases and V 6 bases, and 10 bases lay outside the gene matches. CDR3 nucleotides: TGTGCCAGCTCCCCCTTAGGACTAGCGGGGACAAACACCGGGGAGCTGTTTTTT. Translation gives CASSPLGLAGTNTGELFF.

V is TRBV7-9 and J is TRBJ1-1, with 7 nucleotides matching TRBD1. This CDR3 region has 13 residues. In germline, CDR1 is SEHNR, CDR2 FQNEAQ (reference sequence). The J segment lost 7 bases and the V segment lost 3 bases, leaving 5 bases of the junction unmatched. The CDR3 is CASSLTGYGEAFF. In DNA form, the CDR3 reads TGTGCCAGCAGCTTGACAGGGTATGGTGAAGCTTTCTTT.

The J gene is TRBJ1-2, the V gene TRBV4-2; tentatively, D is TRBD1 (5 bases). The ends were cut back, 0 bases at V and 5 bases at J, with 16 bases in the middle. CDR3 length: 16 residues. Germline CDR1 is LGHNA and CDR2 is YNFKEQ. The CDR3 DNA follows: TGTGCCAGCAGCCAAGATGCGAGCGGGGGGGGGTATGGCTACACCTTC. It codes for CASSQDASGGGYGYTF.

The J gene is TRBJ1-6, the V gene TRBV30; D not certain. With 2 bases removed from V and 9 bases from J, the gap between germline ends came to 17 bases. The CDR3 loop spans 15 amino acids. Germline CDR1 GTSNPN, CDR2 SVGIG (reference sequence). This chain's CDR3 is CAWSIGVDLGSPLHF. CDR3 in DNA: TGTGCCTGGAGTATCGGGGTTGATCTAGGTTCACCCCTCCACTTT.

The chain couples TRBV4-2 to TRBJ2-7; 9 bases line up with TRBD2. The CDR3 sequence is 16 residues long. From germline, CDR1 is LGHNA and CDR2 YNFKEQ. V trimming: 0 bases; J trimming: 1 base; junction bases outside the gene matches: 4. Here the CDR3 reads CASSQERLADSYEQYF. In nucleotides, the CDR3 is TGTGCCAGCAGCCAAGAAAGACTAGCGGATTCCTACGAGCAGTACTTC.

This clone was observed a handful of times. This chain links TRBV7-2 with TRBJ2-7, with TRBD1 matching over 9 bases. The V and J ends lost 5 bases and 4 bases, in that order; junction bases with no gene match: 9. Per the germline V gene, CDR1 is SGHTA and CDR2 is FQGNSA. This CDR3 has 15 residues. The DNA for the CDR3 is TGTGCCAGCAGCCCACTGACAGGGGGTTATTACGAGCAGTACTTC. The encoded protein is CASSPLTGGYYEQYF.

This sequence joins TRBV27 and TRBJ1-5, with D uncertain. CDR1 is MNHEY and CDR2 is SMNVEV in the germline V gene (reference sequence). The length of the CDR3 is 15 residues. Trimming shortened V by 6 bases and J by 0 bases, and 12 bases separated the two germline ends. The CDR3 sequence: CASRPTTHSNQPQHF. The CDR3, as DNA: TGTGCCAGCAGACCTACGACACATAGCAATCAGCCCCAGCATTTT.

The rearrangement uses TRBV6-5 and TRBJ1-5; a possible D gene is TRBD1 (5 bases). Germline V gives CDR1 MNHEY, CDR2 SVGAGI. V shed 6 bases and J shed 0 bases, with 9 bases lying between them. CDR3 length: 14 amino acids. This CDR3 is CASSGQSSNQPQHF. The CDR3 DNA follows: TGTGCCAGCAGCGGACAAAGTAGCAATCAGCCCCAGCATTTT.

This clone appeared a few times. This chain joins TRBV13 and TRBJ2-7; TRBD1 matches at 8 bases. The junction had 2 bases not matched to a gene; V was cut back by 7 bases and J by 3 bases. The CDR3 sequence is 12 residues long. Germline loops: CDR1 PRHDT, CDR2 FYEKMQ (reference sequence). The CDR3, as DNA: TGTGCCAGCACAACAGGGGGCTACGAGCAGTACTTC. Its translation: CASTTGGYEQYF.

The rearrangement links TRBV6-1 to TRBJ1-1, with 9 bases aligning to TRBD1. V lost 8 bases to trimming and J lost 2 bases; unmatched junction nucleotides: 3. The CDR3 covers 13 residues. CDR1 is MNHNS, CDR2 SASEGT, per germline. CDR3: CASGQGPNTEAFF. CDR3 sequence (DNA): TGTGCCAGCGGACAGGGGCCTAACACTGAAGCTTTCTTT.

Only a few counts were recorded for this clone. The chain joins TRBV6-5 to TRBJ1-6, with a possible D match to TRBD1 (6 bases). CDR1 and CDR2 from the germline V gene are MNHEY and SVGAGI. There are 13 residues in the CDR3. The V end lost 7 bases, the J end lost 5 bases, and 9 bases lay between the germline ends. The CDR3 DNA sequence: TGTGCCAGCACCGGGACAAATAATTCACCCCTCCACTTT. Its translation is CASTGTNNSPLHF.

A word on this clone: A read error is likely, as this CDR3 ends without the conserved phenylalanine or tryptophan. No DNA is shown, since the ends of the CDR3 on it are uncertain; the CDR3 is the one TCRdb lists. The chain recombines TRBV5-4 with TRBJ1-2. The length of the CDR3 is 13 amino acids, counting both ends. Germline lookup yields CDR1 SGHNT and CDR2 YYREEE (reference sequence). The CDR3 sequence: CASSLASGGVVSL.

The chain joins TRBV5-1 to TRBJ1-2, with D maybe TRBD1 (5 bases). The V gene lost 3 bases and the J gene lost 5 bases, with 14 bases spanning the gap. The germline V gene has CDR1 SGHRS and CDR2 YFSETQ. This CDR3 contains 14 residues. The CDR3 nucleotides read TGCGCCAGCAGCTATGACAGCGAAGGATATGGCTACACCTTC. Its protein product is CASSYDSEGYGYTF.

This clone has only a few counts. This sequence joins TRBV5-4 and TRBJ1-2; TRBD1 might be the D (5 bases). The CDR3 contains 13 residues. The germline CDR1 and CDR2 sequences are SGHNT and YYREEE (reference sequence). V lost 2 bases to trimming and J lost 8 bases, with 13 bases between them. CDR3 protein: CASSFQAGKGYTF. The CDR3 bases are TGTGCCAGCAGCTTTCAGGCAGGGAAAGGCTACACCTTC.

J is TRBJ2-3 and V is TRBV9; the D gene is possibly TRBD1 (5 bases). This CDR3 is 14 amino acids long. CDR1 and CDR2 from the germline V gene are SGDLS and YYNGEE. V lost 3 bases and J 2 bases, leaving 10 bases between the germline ends. CDR3 sequence: CASSDDSLTDTQYF. Written as DNA, the CDR3 is TGTGCCAGCAGCGACGACAGCCTCACAGATACGCAGTATTTT. The full variable domain, completed using reference TRBV9 and TRBJ2-3, is DSGVTQTPKHLITATGQRVTLRCSPRSGDLSVYWYQQSLDQGLQFLIQYYNGEERAKGNILERFSAQQFPDLHSELNLSSLELGDSALYFCASSDDSLTDTQYFGPGTRLTVL.

This chain uses TRBV5-1 with TRBJ1-5; 7 positions agree with TRBD1. V was clipped by 0 bases and J by 5 bases; unmatched bases: 32. Germline V gene lookup returns CDR1 SGHRS and CDR2 YFSETQ. CDR3 length: 24 residues. CDR3 sequence (DNA): TGCGCCAGCAGCTTGGCCGGTTTTGGCATCTTTTCCGGTTTCGGGACAGAAGTTGATCAGCCCCAGCATTTT. This encodes CASSLAGFGIFSGFGTEVDQPQHF.

The rearrangement links TRBV13 to TRBJ2-5; 9 bases align to TRBD2. The end of the DNA is better explained by TRBJ2-7, so the J call may be wrong. Germline assignment: CDR1 PRHDT and CDR2 FYEKMQ (reference sequence). The length of the CDR3 is 17 residues. Here the CDR3 reads CASSLEGRGGGAYEQYF. The CDR3 DNA is TGTGCCAGCAGCTTAGAAGGTCGCGGCGGGGGGGCCTACGAGCAGTACTTC.

The V call is TRBV5-6, the J call TRBJ1-1; D perhaps matches TRBD1 (5 bases). CDR3 size: 15 residues. In germline, CDR1 is SGHDT, CDR2 YYEEEE. Trimming pared 6 bases from V and 1 base from J, leaving 16 bases between. The CDR3 sequence: CASTPNPTANTEAFF. In nucleotides, the CDR3 is TGTGCCAGCACCCCCAATCCGACAGCGAACACTGAAGCTTTCTTT.